These 11 T cell receptor beta chains were all obtained from the same sample, sequenced in a study of molecular identifiers for immune sequencing clone quantification. TCRdb re-called the PCR reads with MiXCR, one entry per CDR3 protein. The sample holds around 100,000 distinct CDR3 sequences, roughly 38% seen once. Source material: naive CD8+ T cells from blood, with Jurkat cell RNA spiked in. Indicated subset: FACS-sorted CD8+CD4-CCR7+CD45RA+ naive T cells. The receptors were gathered from a human donor in good health. Some libraries in this study had Jurkat cell RNA spiked in.

This clonotype was seen only a few times. The V call is TRBV4-1, the J call TRBJ1-2, with no clear D. The V end lost 3 bases, the J end lost 5 bases, and 10 bases lay between the germline ends. The CDR3 runs 13 residues. Germline CDR1 reads MGHRA; CDR2 reads YSYEKL. The CDR3 loop is CASSQVVGYGYTF. For the CDR3, the DNA is TGCGCCAGCAGCCAGGTCGTGGGGTATGGCTACACCTTC.

To note about this clonotype: At one of its ends the junction is not consistent with the germline gene, which may arise from a read error. V and J are TRBV4-2 and TRBJ2-3, with D unresolved. CDR1 is LGHNA, CDR2 YNFKEQ, per germline. The CDR3 spans 14 residues. CDR3 sequence: CASGHPLIGDTQYF. CDR3 bases: TGTGCCAGCGGCCATCCACTGATCGGAGATACGCAGTATTTT.

This clonotype was seen a handful of times. This sequence joins TRBV4-2 and TRBJ2-7, with D perhaps matching TRBD2 (6 bases). The length of the CDR3 is 14 residues. The V end was cut by 0 bases, the J end by 4 bases, with 10 bases between. Germline-derived CDR1 and CDR2 are LGHNA and YNFKEQ. The CDR3 DNA reads as TGTGCCAGCAGCCAAGAAGCAGGGAGGTACGAGCAGTACTTC. It encodes CASSQEAGRYEQYF.

A note on this clonotype: The junction differs from germline at one of its ends, possibly a read error. The chain carries TRBV5-6 and TRBJ2-3, with 8 bases matching TRBD1. This CDR3 comprises 13 residues. CDR1 SGHDT and CDR2 YYEEEE come from the germline V gene. In nucleotides, the CDR3 is TGTGCCAGCAGCCAGGGGGCCGCAGATACGCAGTGTTTT. This sequence encodes CASSQGAADTQCF. Drawing the rest from reference TRBV5-6 and TRBJ2-3, the complete variable domain is DAGVTQSPTHLIKTRGQQVTLRCSPKSGHDTVSWYQQALGQGPQFIFQYYEEEERQRGNFPDRFSGHQFPNYSSELNVNALLLGDSALYLCASSQGAADTQCFGPGTRLTVL.

The J gene is TRBJ2-5, the V gene TRBV27; maybe TRBD2 (5 bases). V lost 6 bases and J lost 0, with 17 bases in between. The CDR3 has 16 amino acids. Per the germline V gene, CDR1 is MNHEY and CDR2 is SMNVEV (reference sequence). In nucleotides, the CDR3 is TGTGCCAGCAGCCCCATCCAAACCGGGAACCAAGAGACCCAGTACTTC. Protein sequence: CASSPIQTGNQETQYF.

V gene TRBV6-2 or TRBV6-3 combines with J gene TRBJ2-7; D unresolved. CDR1 and CDR2 from the germline V gene are MNHEY and SVGEGT. V was trimmed by 0 bases and J by 4 bases, leaving 7 bases between them. CDR3 length equals 13 residues. The DNA for the CDR3 is TGTGCCAGCAGTTACTCCACCGTGTACGAGCAGTACTTC. This sequence encodes CASSYSTVYEQYF.

The sample holds many counts of this clonotype. The chain employs TRBV5-6 and TRBJ2-3; 7 bases align to TRBD1. CDR3 length: 15 residues. V shed 4 bases, J shed 2 bases, and the junction held 7 bases outside the gene matches. From germline, CDR1 is SGHDT and CDR2 YYEEEE. The DNA of the CDR3 is TGTGCCAGCAGCGCCGGGACAGTCAACACAGATACGCAGTATTTT. This codes for CASSAGTVNTDTQYF.

This clonotype was counted between two and nine times. The J gene is TRBJ2-7, the V gene TRBV11-2; D remains ambiguous. The CDR3 sequence is 13 residues long. Trimming took off 0 bases at V and 5 bases at J, with 8 bases between the two ends. Germline V gives CDR1 SGHAT, CDR2 FQNNGV. As DNA, the CDR3 is TGTGCCAGCAGCTTAGAACTAATCCACGAGCAGTACTTC. Its protein is CASSLELIHEQYF.

This chain uses TRBV20-1 with TRBJ1-3, with D perhaps TRBD1 (5 bases). Germline V gene sequence: CDR1 DFQATT, CDR2 SNEGSKA (reference sequence). This CDR3 contains 15 residues. The V gene lost 1 base and the J gene lost 0 bases, with 10 bases spanning the gap. DNA for the CDR3: TGCAGTGCTAGAGTCGGGACGGTCTCTGGAAACACCATATATTTT. Protein product: CSARVGTVSGNTIYF.

V gene TRBV28 combines with J gene TRBJ1-1; 7 bases map to TRBD1. Germline V lookup: CDR1 MDHEN, CDR2 SYDVKM. The V and J ends lost 11 bases and 0 bases, in that order; junction bases with no gene match: 12. The CDR3 is made up of 15 amino acids. DNA of the CDR3: TGTGCCTGCGTCGTTACAGGGGTTGTGAACACTGAAGCTTTCTTT. Encoded protein: CACVVTGVVNTEAFF.

The chain recombines TRBV5-4 with TRBJ1-1; D unclear. Germline V gives CDR1 SGHNT, CDR2 YYREEE (reference sequence). The length of the CDR3 is 14 residues. V lost 4 bases to trimming and J lost 1 base, with 11 bases between them. DNA for the CDR3: TGTGCCAGCAGCCCAGCAGGTTGGAACACTGAAGCTTTCTTT. Amino acid sequence: CASSPAGWNTEAFF.